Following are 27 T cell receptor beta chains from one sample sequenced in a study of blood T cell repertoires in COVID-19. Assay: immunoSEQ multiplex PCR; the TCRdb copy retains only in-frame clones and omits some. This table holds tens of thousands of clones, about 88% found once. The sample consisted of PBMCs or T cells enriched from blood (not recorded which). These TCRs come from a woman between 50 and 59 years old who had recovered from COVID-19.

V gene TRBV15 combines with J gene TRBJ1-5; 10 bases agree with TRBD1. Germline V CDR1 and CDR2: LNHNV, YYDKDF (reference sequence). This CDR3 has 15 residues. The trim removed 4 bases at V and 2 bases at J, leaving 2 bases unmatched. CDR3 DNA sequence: TGTGCCACCAGCATTGGGACAGGGGGCAATCAGCCCCAGCATTTT. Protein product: CATSIGTGGNQPQHF.

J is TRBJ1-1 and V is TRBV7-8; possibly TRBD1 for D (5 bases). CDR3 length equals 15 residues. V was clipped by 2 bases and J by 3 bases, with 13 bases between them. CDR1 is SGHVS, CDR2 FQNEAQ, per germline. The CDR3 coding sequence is TGTGCCAGCAGCTTACAAGGAGGGGCCTACACTGAAGCTTTCTTT. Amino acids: CASSLQGGAYTEAFF.

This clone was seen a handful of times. CDR3 sequence (DNA): TGTGCCAGCAGGGACCCCGGGACTAGCGTCTACGAGCAGTACTTC. Translation: CASRDPGTSVYEQYF. The chain joins TRBV27 to TRBJ2-7; TRBD2 matches 10 bases. This CDR3 region has 15 residues. V lost 6 bases and J lost 3; bases outside the gene matches: 8. Germline lookup yields CDR1 MNHEY and CDR2 SMNVEV (reference sequence).

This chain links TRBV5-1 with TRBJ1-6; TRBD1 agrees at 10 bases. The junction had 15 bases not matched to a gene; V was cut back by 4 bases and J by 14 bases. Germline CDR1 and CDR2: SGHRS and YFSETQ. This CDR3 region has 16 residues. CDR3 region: CASSPRTGTGALSLHF. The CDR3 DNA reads TGCGCCAGCAGCCCCCGCACCGGGACAGGGGCATTGTCCCTCCACTTT.

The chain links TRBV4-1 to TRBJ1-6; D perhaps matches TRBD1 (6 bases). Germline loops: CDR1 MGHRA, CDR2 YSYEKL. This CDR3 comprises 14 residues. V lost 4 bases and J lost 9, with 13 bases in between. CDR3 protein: CASSPDRGGSPLHF. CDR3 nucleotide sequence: TGCGCCAGCAGCCCGGACAGAGGGGGTTCACCCCTCCACTTT.

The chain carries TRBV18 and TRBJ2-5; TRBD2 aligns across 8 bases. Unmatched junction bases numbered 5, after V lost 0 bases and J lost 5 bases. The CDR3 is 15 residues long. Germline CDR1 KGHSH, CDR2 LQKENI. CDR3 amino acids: CASSPPEAGVETQYF. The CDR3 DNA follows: TGTGCCAGCTCACCACCGGAAGCGGGAGTGGAGACCCAGTACTTC.

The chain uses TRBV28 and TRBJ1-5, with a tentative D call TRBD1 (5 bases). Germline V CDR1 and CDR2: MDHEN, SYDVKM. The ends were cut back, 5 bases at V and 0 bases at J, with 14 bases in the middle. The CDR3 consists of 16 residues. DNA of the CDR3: TGTGCCAGCAGTCGAAGCGACAGCTATAGCAATCAGCCCCAGCATTTT. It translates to CASSRSDSYSNQPQHF. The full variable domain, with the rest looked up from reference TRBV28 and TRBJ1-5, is DVKVTQSSRYLVKRTGEKVFLECVQDMDHENMFWYRQDPGLGLRLIYFSYDVKMKEKGDIPEGYSVSREKKERFSLILESASTNQTSMYLCASSRSDSYSNQPQHFGDGTRLSIL.

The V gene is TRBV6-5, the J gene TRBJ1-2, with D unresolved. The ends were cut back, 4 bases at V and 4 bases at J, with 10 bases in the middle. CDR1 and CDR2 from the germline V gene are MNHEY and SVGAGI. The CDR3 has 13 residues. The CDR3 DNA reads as TGTGCCAGCAGTTTAGACATCTCCTATGGCTACACCTTC. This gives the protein CASSLDISYGYTF.

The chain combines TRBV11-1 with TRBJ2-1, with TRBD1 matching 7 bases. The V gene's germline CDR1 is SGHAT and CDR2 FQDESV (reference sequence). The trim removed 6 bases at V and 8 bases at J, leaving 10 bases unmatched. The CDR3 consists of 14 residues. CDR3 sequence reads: CASRGRQGRHEQFF. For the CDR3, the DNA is TGTGCCAGCAGGGGACGACAGGGTAGACATGAGCAGTTCTTC. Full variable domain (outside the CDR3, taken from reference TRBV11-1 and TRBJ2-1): EAEVAQSPRYKITEKSQAVAFWCDPISGHATLYWYRQILGQGPELLVQFQDESVVDDSQLPKDRFSAERLKGVDSTLKIQPAELGDSAMYLCASRGRQGRHEQFFGPGTRLTVL.

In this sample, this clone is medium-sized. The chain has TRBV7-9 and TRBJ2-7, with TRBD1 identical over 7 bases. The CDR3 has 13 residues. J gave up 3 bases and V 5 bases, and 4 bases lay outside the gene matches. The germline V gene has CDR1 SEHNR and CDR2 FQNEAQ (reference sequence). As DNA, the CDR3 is TGTGCCAGCAGCCCATGGGACAGCTACGAGCAGTACTTC. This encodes CASSPWDSYEQYF.

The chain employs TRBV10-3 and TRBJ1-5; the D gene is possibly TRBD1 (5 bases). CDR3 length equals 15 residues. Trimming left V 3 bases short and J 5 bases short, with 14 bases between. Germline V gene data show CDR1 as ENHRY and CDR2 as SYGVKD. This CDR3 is CAISDKGLPYQPQHF. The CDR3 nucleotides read TGTGCCATCAGTGACAAGGGACTGCCATATCAGCCCCAGCATTTT.

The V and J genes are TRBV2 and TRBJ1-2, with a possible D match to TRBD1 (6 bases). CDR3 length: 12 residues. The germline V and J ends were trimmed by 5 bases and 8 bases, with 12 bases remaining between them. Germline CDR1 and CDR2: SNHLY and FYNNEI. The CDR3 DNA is TGTGCCAGCAGTTACGACAGGCGGGGCTACACCTTC. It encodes CASSYDRRGYTF.

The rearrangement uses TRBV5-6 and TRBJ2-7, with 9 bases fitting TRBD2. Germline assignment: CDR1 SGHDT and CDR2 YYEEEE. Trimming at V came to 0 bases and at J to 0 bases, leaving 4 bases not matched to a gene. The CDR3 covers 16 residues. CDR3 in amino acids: CASSLEASGISYEQYF. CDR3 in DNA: TGTGCCAGCAGCTTGGAGGCTAGCGGGATCTCCTACGAGCAGTACTTC.

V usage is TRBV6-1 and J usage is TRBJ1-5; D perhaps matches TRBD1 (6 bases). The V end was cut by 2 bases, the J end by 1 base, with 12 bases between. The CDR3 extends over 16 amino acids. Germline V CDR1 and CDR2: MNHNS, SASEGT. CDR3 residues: CASSESRTASNQPQHF. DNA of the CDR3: TGTGCCAGCAGTGAATCCAGGACAGCCAGCAATCAGCCCCAGCATTTT.

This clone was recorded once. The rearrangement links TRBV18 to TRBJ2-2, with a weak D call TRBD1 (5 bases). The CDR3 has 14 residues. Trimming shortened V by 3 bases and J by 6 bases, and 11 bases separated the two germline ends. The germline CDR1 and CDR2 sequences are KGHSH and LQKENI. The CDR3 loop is CASSPPMGPGELFF. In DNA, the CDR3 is TGTGCCAGCTCACCTCCGATGGGGCCCGGGGAGCTGTTTTTT.

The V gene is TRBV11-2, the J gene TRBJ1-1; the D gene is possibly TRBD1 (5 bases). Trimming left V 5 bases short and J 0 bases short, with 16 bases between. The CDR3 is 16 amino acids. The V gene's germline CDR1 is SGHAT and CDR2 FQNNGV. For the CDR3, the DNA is TGTGCCAGCAGCCACCGGTCTGACAGACTGAACACTGAAGCTTTCTTT. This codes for CASSHRSDRLNTEAFF.

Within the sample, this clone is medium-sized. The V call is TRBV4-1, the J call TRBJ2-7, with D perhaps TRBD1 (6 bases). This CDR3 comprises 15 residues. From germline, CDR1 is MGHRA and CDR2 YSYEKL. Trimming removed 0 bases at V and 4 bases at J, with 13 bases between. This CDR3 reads CASSQEGAALYEQYF. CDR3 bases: TGCGCCAGCAGCCAAGAGGGGGCTGCTCTTTACGAGCAGTACTTC.

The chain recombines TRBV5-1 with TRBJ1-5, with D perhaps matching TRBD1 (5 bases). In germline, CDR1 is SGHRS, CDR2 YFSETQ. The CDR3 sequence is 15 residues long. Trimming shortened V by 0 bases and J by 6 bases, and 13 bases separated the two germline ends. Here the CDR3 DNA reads TGCGCCAGCAGCTTGGACCCGGGGGGGTTTCAGCCCCAGCATTTT. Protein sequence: CASSLDPGGFQPQHF.

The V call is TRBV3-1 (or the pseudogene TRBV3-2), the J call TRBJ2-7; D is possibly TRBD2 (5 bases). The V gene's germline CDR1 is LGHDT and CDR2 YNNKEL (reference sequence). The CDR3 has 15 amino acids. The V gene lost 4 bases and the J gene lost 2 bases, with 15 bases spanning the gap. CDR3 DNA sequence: TGTGCCAGCAGCCGAAAACCGGACTTGCCCTACGAGCAGTACTTC. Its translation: CASSRKPDLPYEQYF.

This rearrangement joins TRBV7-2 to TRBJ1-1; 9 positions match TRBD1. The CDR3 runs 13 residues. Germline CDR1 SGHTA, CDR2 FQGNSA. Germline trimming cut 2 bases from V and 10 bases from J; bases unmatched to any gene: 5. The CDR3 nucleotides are TGTGCCAGCAGCTTATCGACAGGGGGTAGAGCTTTCTTT. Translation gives CASSLSTGGRAFF.

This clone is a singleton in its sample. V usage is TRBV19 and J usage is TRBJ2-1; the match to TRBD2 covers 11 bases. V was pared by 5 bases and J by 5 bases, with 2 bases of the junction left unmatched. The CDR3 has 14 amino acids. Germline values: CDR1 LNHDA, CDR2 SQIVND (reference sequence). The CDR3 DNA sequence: TGTGCCAGTAGTCCACTAGCGGGGGACAATGAGCAGTTCTTC. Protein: CASSPLAGDNEQFF. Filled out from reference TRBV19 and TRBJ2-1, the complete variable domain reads DGGITQSPKYLFRKEGQNVTLSCEQNLNHDAMYWYRQDPGQGLRLIYYSQIVNDFQKGDIAEGYSVSREKKESFPLTVTSAQKNPTAFYLCASSPLAGDNEQFFGPGTRLTVL.

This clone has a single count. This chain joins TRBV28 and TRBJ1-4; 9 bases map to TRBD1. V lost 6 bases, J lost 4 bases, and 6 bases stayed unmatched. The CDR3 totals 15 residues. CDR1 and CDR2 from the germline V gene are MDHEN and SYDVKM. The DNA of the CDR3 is TGTGCCAGCAGGCGGGGGACAGGGCGTAATGAAAAACTGTTTTTT. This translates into CASRRGTGRNEKLFF.

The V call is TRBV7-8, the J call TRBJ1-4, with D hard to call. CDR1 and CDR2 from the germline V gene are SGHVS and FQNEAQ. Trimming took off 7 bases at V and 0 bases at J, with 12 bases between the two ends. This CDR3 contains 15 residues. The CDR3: CASTYRRATNEKLFF. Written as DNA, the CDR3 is TGTGCCAGCACCTACCGCCGGGCAACTAATGAAAAACTGTTTTTT.

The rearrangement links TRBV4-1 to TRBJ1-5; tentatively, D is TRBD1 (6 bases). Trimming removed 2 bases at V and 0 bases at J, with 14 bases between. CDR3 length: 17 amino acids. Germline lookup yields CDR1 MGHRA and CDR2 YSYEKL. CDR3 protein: CASSQHLLQGSNQPQHF. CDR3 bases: TGCGCCAGCAGCCAACACTTACTACAGGGTAGCAATCAGCCCCAGCATTTT.

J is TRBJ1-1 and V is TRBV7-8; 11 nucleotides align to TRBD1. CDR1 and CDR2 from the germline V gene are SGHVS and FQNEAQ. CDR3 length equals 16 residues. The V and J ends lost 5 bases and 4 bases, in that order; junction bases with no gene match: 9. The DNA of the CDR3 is TGTGCCAGCAGCCTTGGGACAGGGGGGTTTGTCACTGAAGCTTTCTTT. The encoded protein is CASSLGTGGFVTEAFF.

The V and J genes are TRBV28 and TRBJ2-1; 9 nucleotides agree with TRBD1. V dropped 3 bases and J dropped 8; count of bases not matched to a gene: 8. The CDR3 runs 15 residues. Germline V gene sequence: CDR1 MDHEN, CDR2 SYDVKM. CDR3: CASSLAGTGFDEQFF. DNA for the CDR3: TGTGCCAGCAGTTTGGCCGGGACAGGGTTCGATGAGCAGTTCTTC.

The CDR3 protein is CASSRDTSSGANVLTF. DNA for the CDR3: TGTGCCAGCAGTCGGGACACTAGCTCTGGGGCCAACGTCCTGACTTTC. V and J are TRBV2 and TRBJ2-6, with TRBD1 as a possible D gene (6 bases). The CDR3 totals 16 residues. CDR1 and CDR2 (germline): SNHLY, FYNNEI. V lost 5 bases and J lost 0, with 11 bases in between.